This T cell receptor (beta chain) was identified during a study of cytomegalovirus exposure and HLA in healthy donors. The wider study: Most genotyped donors, about 81% of fewer than 400, had Caucasian-associated genetic ancestry.

Of note for this clone: What it binds is not known.

Deletions cut 1 base from V and 2 bases from J, with 8 bases between. This CDR3 comprises 13 residues. Looked up from germline, CDR1 is GTSNPN and CDR2 is SVGIG (reference sequence). PCR was performed using 60 Vbeta and 13 Jbeta primers. Data came from immunoSEQ multiplex PCR; TCRdb stores just in-frame clones and leaves some out. The data contain about 130,000 clones, around 67% of them singletons. Study-wide points: In a later analysis, HLA-associated TCR beta chains were more clonally expanded than equally common others.

The TCR comes from a woman aged 40 to 49 in good health and CMV-seropositive. The chain links TRBV30 to TRBJ1-1, with D unclear. The sample consisted of PBMCs. This chain's CDR3 is CAWSGGGNTEAFF. The DNA of the CDR3 is TGTGCCTGGAGTGGAGGTGGAAACACTGAAGCTTTCTTT.